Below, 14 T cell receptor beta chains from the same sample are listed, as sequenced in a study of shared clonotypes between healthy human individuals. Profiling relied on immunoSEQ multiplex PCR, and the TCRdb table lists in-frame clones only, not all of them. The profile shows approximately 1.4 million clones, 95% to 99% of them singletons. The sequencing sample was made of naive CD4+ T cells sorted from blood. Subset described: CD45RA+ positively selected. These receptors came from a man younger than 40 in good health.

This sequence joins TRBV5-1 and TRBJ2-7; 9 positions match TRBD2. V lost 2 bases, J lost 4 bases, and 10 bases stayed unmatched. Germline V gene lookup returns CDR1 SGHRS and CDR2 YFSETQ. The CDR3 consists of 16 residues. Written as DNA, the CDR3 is TGCGCCAGCAGCTTTGGGGGACTAGCTCCAATTTACGAGCAGTACTTC. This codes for CASSFGGLAPIYEQYF.

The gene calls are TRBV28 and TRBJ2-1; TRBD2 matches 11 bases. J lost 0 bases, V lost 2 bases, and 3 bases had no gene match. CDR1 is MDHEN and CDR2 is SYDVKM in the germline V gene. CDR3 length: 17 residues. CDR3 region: CASSLSSGRDSYNEQFF. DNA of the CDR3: TGTGCCAGCAGTTTAAGTAGCGGGAGGGACTCCTACAATGAGCAGTTCTTC.

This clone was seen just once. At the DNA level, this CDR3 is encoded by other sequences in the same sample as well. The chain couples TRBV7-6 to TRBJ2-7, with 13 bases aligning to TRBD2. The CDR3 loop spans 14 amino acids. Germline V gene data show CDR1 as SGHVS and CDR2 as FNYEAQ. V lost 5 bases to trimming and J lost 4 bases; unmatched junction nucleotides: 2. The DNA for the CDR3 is TGTGCCAGCAGCCTGACTAGCGGGGGGTACGAGCAGTACTTC. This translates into CASSLTSGGYEQYF.

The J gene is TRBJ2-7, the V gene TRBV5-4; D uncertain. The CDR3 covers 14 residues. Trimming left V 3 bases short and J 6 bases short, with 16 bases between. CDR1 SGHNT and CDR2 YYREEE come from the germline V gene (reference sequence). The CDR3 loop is CASSSDPRRSEQYF. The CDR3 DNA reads TGTGCCAGCAGCTCGGACCCAAGGCGGTCCGAGCAGTACTTC. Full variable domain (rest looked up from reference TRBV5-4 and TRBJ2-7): ETGVTQSPTHLIKTRGQQVTLRCSSQSGHNTVSWYQQALGQGPQFIFQYYREEENGRGNFPPRFSGLQFPNYSSELNVNALELDDSALYLCASSSDPRRSEQYFGPGTRLTVT.

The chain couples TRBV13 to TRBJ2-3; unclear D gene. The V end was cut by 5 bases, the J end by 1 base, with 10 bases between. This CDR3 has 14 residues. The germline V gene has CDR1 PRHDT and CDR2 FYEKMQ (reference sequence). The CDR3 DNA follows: TGTGCCAGCAGCCCAAAAAGTGGCACAGATACGCAGTATTTT. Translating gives CASSPKSGTDTQYF.

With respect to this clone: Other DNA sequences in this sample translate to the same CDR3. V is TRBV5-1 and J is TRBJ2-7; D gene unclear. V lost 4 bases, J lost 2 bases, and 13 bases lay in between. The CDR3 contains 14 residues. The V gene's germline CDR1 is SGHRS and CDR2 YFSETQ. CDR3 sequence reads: CASSPKGPTYEQYF. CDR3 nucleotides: TGCGCCAGCAGCCCTAAGGGCCCCACCTACGAGCAGTACTTC.

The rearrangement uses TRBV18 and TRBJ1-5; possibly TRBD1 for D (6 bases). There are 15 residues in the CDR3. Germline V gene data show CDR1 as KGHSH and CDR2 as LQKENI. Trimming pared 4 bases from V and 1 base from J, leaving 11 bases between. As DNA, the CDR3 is TGTGCCAGCTCACTCAGGGGACAAAGCAATCAGCCCCAGCATTTT. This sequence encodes CASSLRGQSNQPQHF.

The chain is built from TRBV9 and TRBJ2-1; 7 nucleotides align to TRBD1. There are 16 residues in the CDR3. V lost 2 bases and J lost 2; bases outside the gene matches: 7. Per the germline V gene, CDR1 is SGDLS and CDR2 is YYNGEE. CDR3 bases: TGTGCCAGCAGCGTCACGGGACAGAGGCCCTACAATGAGCAGTTCTTC. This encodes CASSVTGQRPYNEQFF.

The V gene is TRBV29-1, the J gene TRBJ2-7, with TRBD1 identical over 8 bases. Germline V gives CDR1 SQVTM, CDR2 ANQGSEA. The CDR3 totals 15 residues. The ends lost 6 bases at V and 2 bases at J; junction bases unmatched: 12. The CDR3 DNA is TGCAGCGTCTATTCGCCGGGACAGGACCCCTACGAGCAGTACTTC. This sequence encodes CSVYSPGQDPYEQYF.

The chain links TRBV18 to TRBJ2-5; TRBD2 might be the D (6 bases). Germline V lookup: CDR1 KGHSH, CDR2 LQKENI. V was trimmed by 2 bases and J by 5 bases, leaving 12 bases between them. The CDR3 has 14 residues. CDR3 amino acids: CASSPSARGETQYF. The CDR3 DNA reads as TGTGCCAGCTCACCATCGGCTCGGGGGGAGACCCAGTACTTC.

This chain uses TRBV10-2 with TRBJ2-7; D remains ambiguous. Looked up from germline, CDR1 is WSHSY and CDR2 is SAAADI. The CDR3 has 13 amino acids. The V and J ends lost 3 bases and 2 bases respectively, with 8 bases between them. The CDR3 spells CASSEQNTYEQYF. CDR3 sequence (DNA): TGCGCCAGCAGTGAACAGAATACCTACGAGCAGTACTTC.

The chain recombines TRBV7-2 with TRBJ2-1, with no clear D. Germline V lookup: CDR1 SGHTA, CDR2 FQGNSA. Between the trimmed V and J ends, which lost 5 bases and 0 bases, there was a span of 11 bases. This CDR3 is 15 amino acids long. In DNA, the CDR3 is TGTGCCAGCAGCCTAGGTTGGGGCTCCTACAATGAGCAGTTCTTC. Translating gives CASSLGWGSYNEQFF.

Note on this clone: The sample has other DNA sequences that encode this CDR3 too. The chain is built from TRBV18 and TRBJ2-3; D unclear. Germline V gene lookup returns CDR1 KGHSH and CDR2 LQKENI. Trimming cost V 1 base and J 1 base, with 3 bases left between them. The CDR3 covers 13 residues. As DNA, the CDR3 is TGTGCCAGCTCACCACGGGGCACAGATACGCAGTATTTT. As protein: CASSPRGTDTQYF.

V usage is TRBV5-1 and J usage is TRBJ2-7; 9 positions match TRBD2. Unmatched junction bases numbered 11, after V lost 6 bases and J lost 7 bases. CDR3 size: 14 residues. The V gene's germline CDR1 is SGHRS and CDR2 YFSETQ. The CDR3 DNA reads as TGCGCCAGCAAGAGCGGGAGGTCTCCGGGGGAGCAGTACTTC. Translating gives CASKSGRSPGEQYF.